One T cell receptor (beta chain) is described in this entry. From germline, CDR1 is SGHDT and CDR2 YYEEEE. V lost 1 base to trimming and J lost 1 base, with 18 bases between them. The CDR3 has 17 amino acids. The data belong to a study of T cell changes during pregnancy in multiple sclerosis. Only in-frame clones appear in the TCRdb table, and some are missing; sequencing was by immunoSEQ multiplex PCR. The sample includes 15,000 to 17,000 clones, around 83% of them seen just once. This specimen consisted of CD8+ T cells from peripheral blood mononuclear cells, obtained after pregnancy. The receptor was derived from a female donor in good health, enrolled as a control in a pregnancy study. This chain joins TRBV5-6 and TRBJ2-7; tentatively, D is TRBD1 (5 bases). The CDR3 loop is CASSLRQGSDGSYEQYF. In nucleotides, the CDR3 is TGTGCCAGCAGCTTGCGTCAGGGCTCGGATGGGTCCTACGAGCAGTACTTC. Full variable domain (rest looked up from reference TRBV5-6 and TRBJ2-7): DAGVTQSPTHLIKTRGQQVTLRCSPKSGHDTVSWYQQALGQGPQFIFQYYEEEERQRGNFPDRFSGHQFPNYSSELNVNALLLGDSALYLCASSLRQGSDGSYEQYFGPGTRLTVT.